A selection of T cell receptor beta chains follows, all from one sample in a study of Graves' ophthalmopathy and Graves' hyperthyroidism. TCRdb reprocessed the multiplex PCR reads via MiXCR and lists one record per CDR3 protein. The sample comprises about 210,000 distinct CDR3 sequences, 25% to 30% of which are singletons, and approximately 9.6% rests with the top ten. Material for sequencing was peripheral blood. Receptor source: a man aged 50 or older with Graves' ophthalmopathy. Both conserved end residues are part of each CDR3. Fields, in order: CDR3 DNA, CDR3 protein, J gene, clone size, D gene, V gene. The D gene is left open where the match is weak. Size is omitted from some rows. Given values are once, few, many or a class for expanded clones.

cdr3_nt: TGTGCCAGCGGTCATTCGGCAGGGGGCTCCTACGAGCAGTACTTC; cdr3_aa: CASGHSAGGSYEQYF; j_call: TRBJ2-7; clone_size: NA; d_call: TRBD1; v_call: TRBV2
cdr3_nt: TGTGCCAGCAGTACAGACCGGACTCTGGACGGAACTTATGGCTACACCTTC; cdr3_aa: CASSTDRTLDGTYGYTF; j_call: TRBJ1-2; clone_size: many; d_call: NA; v_call: TRBV12-3/TRBV12-4
cdr3_nt: TGTGCCAGCAGTTCCGCCGACGGACCCGCATACTGCGAGCAGTACTTC; cdr3_aa: CASSSADGPAYCEQYF; j_call: TRBJ2-7; clone_size: NA; d_call: NA; v_call: TRBV6-2/TRBV6-3
cdr3_nt: TGTGCCAGCAGCCCACGGACAGGGGGCGTATCCGGGGAGCTGTTTTTC; cdr3_aa: CASSPRTGGVSGELFF; j_call: TRBJ2-2; clone_size: many; d_call: TRBD1; v_call: TRBV7-3
cdr3_nt: TGTGCCAGTAGTGTCCATGCCGGGACAGGGGGTTACGAGCAGTACTTC; cdr3_aa: CASSVHAGTGGYEQYF; j_call: TRBJ2-7; clone_size: many; d_call: TRBD1; v_call: TRBV19
cdr3_nt: TGTGCCAGCAGTTACGGGGTAGGCGGGACTGAAGCTTTCTTT; cdr3_aa: CASSYGVGGTEAFF; j_call: TRBJ1-1; clone_size: many; d_call: NA; v_call: TRBV6-6
cdr3_nt: TGTGCCAGCAGACGGGACACGATGAACACCGAGGAGCTGTTTTTT; cdr3_aa: CASRRDTMNTEELFF; j_call: TRBJ2-2; clone_size: many; d_call: NA; v_call: TRBV12-3/TRBV12-4
cdr3_nt: TGTGCCAGCAGCCGACAGGGAGGGGACACTGAAGCTTTCTTT; cdr3_aa: CASSRQGGDTEAFF; j_call: TRBJ1-1; clone_size: many; d_call: TRBD1; v_call: TRBV7-2
cdr3_nt: TGTGCCACCAGCAGTCTCACTAGGGCGGGAGGAGCCGGAGCCTACGAGCAGTACTTC; cdr3_aa: CATSSLTRAGGAGAYEQYF; j_call: TRBJ2-7; clone_size: NA; d_call: TRBD2; v_call: TRBV15
cdr3_nt: TGCGCCAGCAGCGCCGGGACTAGCGTTTCCTACGAGCAGTACTTC; cdr3_aa: CASSAGTSVSYEQYF; j_call: TRBJ2-7; clone_size: many; d_call: TRBD2; v_call: TRBV5-1
cdr3_nt: TGTGCCAGTGGTAAGGCCTATAACACTGAAGCTTTCTTT; cdr3_aa: CASGKAYNTEAFF; j_call: TRBJ1-1; clone_size: many; d_call: NA; v_call: TRBV12-3/TRBV12-4
cdr3_nt: TGTGCCAGCAGTCCGTACGGGACTAGAGGGAGTCACGAGCAGTACTTC; cdr3_aa: CASSPYGTRGSHEQYF; j_call: TRBJ2-7; clone_size: NA; d_call: TRBD2; v_call: TRBV12-3/TRBV12-4
cdr3_nt: TGTGCCAGCAGCTGGACTGATAGCATGAACACTGAAGCTTTCTTT; cdr3_aa: CASSWTDSMNTEAFF; j_call: TRBJ1-1; clone_size: many; d_call: NA; v_call: TRBV7-2
cdr3_nt: TGTGCCATCCTTTCCGGGACAGGGTCTCTCTACGAGCAGTACTTC; cdr3_aa: CAILSGTGSLYEQYF; j_call: TRBJ2-7; clone_size: many; d_call: TRBD1; v_call: TRBV6-1
cdr3_nt: TGTGCCACCAGTGGACCGGGTAGTGGCTACACCTTC; cdr3_aa: CATSGPGSGYTF; j_call: TRBJ1-2; clone_size: NA; d_call: NA; v_call: TRBV24-1
cdr3_nt: TGTGCCTGGAGTAAAGGAGGAAGCCTTCCCTACGAGCAGTACTTC; cdr3_aa: CAWSKGGSLPYEQYF; j_call: TRBJ2-7; clone_size: many; d_call: NA; v_call: TRBV30
cdr3_nt: TGTGCCATCAGTGAGTCCACGGACGGTATCTATGGCTACACCTTC; cdr3_aa: CAISESTDGIYGYTF; j_call: TRBJ1-2; clone_size: many; d_call: NA; v_call: TRBV10-3
cdr3_nt: TGTGCCAGCAAGCAGGGGACGGAGCACACTGAAGCTTTCTTT; cdr3_aa: CASKQGTEHTEAFF; j_call: TRBJ1-1; clone_size: many; d_call: NA; v_call: TRBV2
cdr3_nt: TGTGCCAGCAGTTACGGATCCGGGACAGAGAATTCACCCCTCCACTTT; cdr3_aa: CASSYGSGTENSPLHF; j_call: TRBJ1-6; clone_size: many; d_call: TRBD1; v_call: TRBV6-5
cdr3_nt: TGTGCCAGCAGAGTACTAGAGGGCGAGCAGTACTTC; cdr3_aa: CASRVLEGEQYF; j_call: TRBJ2-7; clone_size: few; d_call: NA; v_call: TRBV12-3/TRBV12-4
cdr3_nt: TGTGCCAGCAGGGGCTCAGGGGTCACTGAAGCTTTCTTT; cdr3_aa: CASRGSGVTEAFF; j_call: TRBJ1-1; clone_size: few; d_call: NA; v_call: TRBV6-1
cdr3_nt: TGCAGTGCTAGAGACCCCAGGAAAACCTACGAGCAGTACTTC; cdr3_aa: CSARDPRKTYEQYF; j_call: TRBJ2-7; clone_size: many; d_call: NA; v_call: TRBV20-1
cdr3_nt: TGTGCCACCAGCGGGGGACAGTTTTATCAGCCCCAGCATTTT; cdr3_aa: CATSGGQFYQPQHF; j_call: TRBJ1-5; clone_size: NA; d_call: TRBD1; v_call: TRBV15
cdr3_nt: TGCGCCAGCAGAGGGACCTTCCACTTTTACGAGCAGTACTTC; cdr3_aa: CASRGTFHFYEQYF; j_call: TRBJ2-7; clone_size: NA; d_call: NA; v_call: TRBV5-1
cdr3_nt: TGTGCCAGCAGGCACACAGGGACCTACGAGCAGTACTTC; cdr3_aa: CASRHTGTYEQYF; j_call: TRBJ2-7; clone_size: NA; d_call: NA; v_call: TRBV6-2/TRBV6-3
cdr3_nt: TGTGCCAGCAGCCAGGACAGGGGGCCGGAAGCTTTCTTT; cdr3_aa: CASSQDRGPEAFF; j_call: TRBJ1-1; clone_size: NA; d_call: TRBD1; v_call: TRBV11-1
cdr3_nt: TGTGCCAGCAGTTGGGGGACAGTCGGGGCCAACGTCCTGACTTTC; cdr3_aa: CASSWGTVGANVLTF; j_call: TRBJ2-6; clone_size: many; d_call: TRBD1; v_call: TRBV27
cdr3_nt: TGTGCCAGCAACGACCCGGCGGGGTCTTCGCACTACGAGCAGTACTTC; cdr3_aa: CASNDPAGSSHYEQYF; j_call: TRBJ2-7; clone_size: many; d_call: NA; v_call: TRBV28
cdr3_nt: TGTGCCAGCCGGGGACAGGCAGGAGAGTCGAGGTTCTACGAGCAGTACTTC; cdr3_aa: CASRGQAGESRFYEQYF; j_call: TRBJ2-7; clone_size: NA; d_call: TRBD1; v_call: TRBV6-2/TRBV6-3
cdr3_nt: TGCAGTGCTGACGGACAGGGAGGCTCCTACGAGCAGTACTTC; cdr3_aa: CSADGQGGSYEQYF; j_call: TRBJ2-7; clone_size: NA; d_call: TRBD1; v_call: TRBV20-1
cdr3_nt: TGTGCCAGCAGCCCTAGCAGCGGGGCGGCGTACGAGCAGTACTTC; cdr3_aa: CASSPSSGAAYEQYF; j_call: TRBJ2-7; clone_size: NA; d_call: TRBD2; v_call: TRBV11-2
cdr3_nt: TGTGCCAGCAGTTACCCAGGGACCACCTACGAGCAGTACTTC; cdr3_aa: CASSYPGTTYEQYF; j_call: TRBJ2-7; clone_size: many; d_call: NA; v_call: TRBV6-2/TRBV6-3
cdr3_nt: TGTGCCAGCAGCTCCTGGACCGTGATGAACACTGAAGCTTTCTTT; cdr3_aa: CASSSWTVMNTEAFF; j_call: TRBJ1-1; clone_size: many; d_call: NA; v_call: TRBV7-9
cdr3_nt: TGCAGCGTTTCCCAGTGGGTGAACACTGAAGCTTTCTTT; cdr3_aa: CSVSQWVNTEAFF; j_call: TRBJ1-1; clone_size: NA; d_call: NA; v_call: TRBV29-1
cdr3_nt: TGTGCCAGTACCCCCCTGGGGGCAGGGTTGAACACTGAAGCTTTCTTT; cdr3_aa: CASTPLGAGLNTEAFF; j_call: TRBJ1-1; clone_size: many; d_call: NA; v_call: TRBV19
cdr3_nt: TGTGCCAGCACCCTGGACAGTTCGAACACTGAAGCTTTCTTT; cdr3_aa: CASTLDSSNTEAFF; j_call: TRBJ1-1; clone_size: few; d_call: NA; v_call: TRBV12-3/TRBV12-4
cdr3_nt: TGTGCCAGCAGTGACTCCGGGACTGCCTACGAGCAGTACTTC; cdr3_aa: CASSDSGTAYEQYF; j_call: TRBJ2-7; clone_size: many; d_call: NA; v_call: TRBV2
cdr3_nt: TGTGCCTGGAGTACAGGGGCCCAATCCGTTCAGCCCCAGCATTTT; cdr3_aa: CAWSTGAQSVQPQHF; j_call: TRBJ1-5; clone_size: NA; d_call: TRBD1; v_call: TRBV30
cdr3_nt: TGCAGCGTTGGAGGCAGTCCCTACGAGCAGTACTTC; cdr3_aa: CSVGGSPYEQYF; j_call: TRBJ2-7; clone_size: NA; d_call: NA; v_call: TRBV29-1